This T cell receptor beta chain was documented in a study of T cells in Graves' hyperthyroidism and ophthalmopathy. Study information: Initial diagnosis, before any treatment, was when peripheral blood was collected. General study findings and limits: Most thyroid clonotypes with frequency above 0.001 were detected in blood.

Worth noting for this clonotype: The antigen remains undetermined.

Germline trimming cut 6 bases from V and 8 bases from J; bases unmatched to any gene: 11. This CDR3 is built from 13 residues. CDR1 is SQVTM and CDR2 is ANQGSEA in the germline V gene. Reasons for excluding patients were uncontrolled infection, other autoimmune disease, pregnancy or lactation. Based on clinical symptoms, serum thyroxine and TRAb, thyroid ultrasound and orbital computed tomography, diagnoses were reached. What was amplified from RNA transcripts were TCR beta CDR3 regions. The TCR CDR3 was amplified in a first-round RT-PCR using the HTBI primer set. TCRdb ran MiXCR on the multiplex PCR reads and lists one entry per CDR3 protein. Here the sample spans 400,000 to 450,000 distinct CDR3 sequences, roughly 14% being singletons.

The sequence was obtained from a man in his late teens or twenties with Graves' ophthalmopathy. The source material was blood. The chain joins TRBV29-1 to TRBJ1-1, with 8 positions matching TRBD1. The CDR3 sequence is CSVESDRAFEAFF. In DNA form, the CDR3 reads TGCAGCGTAGAGTCGGACAGGGCTTTCGAAGCTTTCTTT.